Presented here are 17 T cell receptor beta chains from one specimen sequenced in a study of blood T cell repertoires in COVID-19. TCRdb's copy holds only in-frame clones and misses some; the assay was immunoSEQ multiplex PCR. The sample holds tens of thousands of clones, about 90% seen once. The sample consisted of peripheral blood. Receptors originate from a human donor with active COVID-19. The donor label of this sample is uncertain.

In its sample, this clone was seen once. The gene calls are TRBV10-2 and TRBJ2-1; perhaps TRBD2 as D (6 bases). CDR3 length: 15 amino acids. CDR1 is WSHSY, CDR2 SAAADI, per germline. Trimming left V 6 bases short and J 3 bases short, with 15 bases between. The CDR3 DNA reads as TGCGCCAGCAGGAGCGGGCGATGGGACTACAATGAGCAGTTCTTC. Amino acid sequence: CASRSGRWDYNEQFF.

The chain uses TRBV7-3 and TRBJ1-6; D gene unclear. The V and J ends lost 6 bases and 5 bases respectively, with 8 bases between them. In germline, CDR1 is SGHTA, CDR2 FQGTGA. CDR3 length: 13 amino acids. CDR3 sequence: CASSAGDNSPLHF. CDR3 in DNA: TGTGCCAGCAGTGCGGGCGATAATTCACCCCTCCACTTT.

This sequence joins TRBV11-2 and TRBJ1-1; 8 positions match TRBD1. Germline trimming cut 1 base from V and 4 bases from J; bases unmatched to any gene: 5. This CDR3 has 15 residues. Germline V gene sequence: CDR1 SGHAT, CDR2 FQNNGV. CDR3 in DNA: TGTGCCAGCAGCTTAGCCCAGGGGGCTGGCACTGAAGCTTTCTTT. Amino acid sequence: CASSLAQGAGTEAFF.

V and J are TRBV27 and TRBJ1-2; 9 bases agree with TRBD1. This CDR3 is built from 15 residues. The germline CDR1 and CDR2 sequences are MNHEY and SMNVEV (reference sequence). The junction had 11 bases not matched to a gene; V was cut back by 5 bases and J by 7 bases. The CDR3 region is CASSIIGQGMGGYTF. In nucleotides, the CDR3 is TGTGCCAGCAGTATAATAGGACAGGGGATGGGTGGCTACACCTTC.

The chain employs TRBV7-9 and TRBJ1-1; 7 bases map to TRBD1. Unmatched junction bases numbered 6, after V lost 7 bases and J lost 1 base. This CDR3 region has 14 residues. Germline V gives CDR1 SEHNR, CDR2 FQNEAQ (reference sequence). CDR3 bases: TGTGCCAGCACCCCCGGGACAGCGAACACTGAAGCTTTCTTT. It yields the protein CASTPGTANTEAFF. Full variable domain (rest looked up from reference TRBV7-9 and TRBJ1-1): DTGVSQNPRHKITKRGQNVTFRCDPISEHNRLYWYRQTLGQGPEFLTYFQNEAQLEKSRLLSDRFSAERPKGSFSTLEIQRTEQGDSAMYLCASTPGTANTEAFFGQGTRLTVV.

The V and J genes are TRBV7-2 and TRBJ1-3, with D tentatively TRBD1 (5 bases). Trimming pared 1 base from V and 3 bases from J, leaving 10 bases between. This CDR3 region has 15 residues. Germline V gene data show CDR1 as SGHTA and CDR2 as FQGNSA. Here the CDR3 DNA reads TGTGCCAGCAGCTTAGAGACAGCCTATGGAAACACCATATATTTT. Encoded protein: CASSLETAYGNTIYF.

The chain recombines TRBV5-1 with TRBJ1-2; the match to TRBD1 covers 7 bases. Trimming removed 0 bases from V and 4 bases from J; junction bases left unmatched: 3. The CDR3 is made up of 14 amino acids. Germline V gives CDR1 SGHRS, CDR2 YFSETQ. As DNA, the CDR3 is TGCGCCAGCAGCTTGGGCCAGGGGGTCTATGGCTACACCTTC. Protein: CASSLGQGVYGYTF.

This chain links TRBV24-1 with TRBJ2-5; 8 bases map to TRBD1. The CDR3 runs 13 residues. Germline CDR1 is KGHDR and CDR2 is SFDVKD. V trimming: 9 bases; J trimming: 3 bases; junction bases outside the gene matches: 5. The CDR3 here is CATRPGGEETQYF. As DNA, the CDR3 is TGTGCCACCCGCCCAGGGGGCGAAGAGACCCAGTACTTC.

The CDR3: CASSPITGGEETQYF. The CDR3 bases are TGTGCCAGCAGCCCAATAACGGGGGGGGAAGAGACCCAGTACTTC. The gene calls are TRBV3-1 (or the pseudogene TRBV3-2) and TRBJ2-5; TRBD2 matches at 8 bases. The CDR3 contains 15 residues. Germline V CDR1 and CDR2: LGHDT, YNNKEL (reference sequence). V trimming: 4 bases; J trimming: 3 bases; junction bases outside the gene matches: 7.

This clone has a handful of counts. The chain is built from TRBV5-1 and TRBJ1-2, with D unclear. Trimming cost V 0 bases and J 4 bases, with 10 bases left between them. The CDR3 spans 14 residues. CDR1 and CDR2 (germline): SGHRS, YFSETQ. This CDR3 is CASSLAGSLYGYTF. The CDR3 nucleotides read TGCGCCAGCAGCTTGGCAGGCAGCCTCTATGGCTACACCTTC.

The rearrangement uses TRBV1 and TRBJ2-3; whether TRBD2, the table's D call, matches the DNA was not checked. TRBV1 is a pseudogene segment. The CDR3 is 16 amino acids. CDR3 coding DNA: TGCACCAGCAGCCTCCTCGGGTTAGAGATCACAGATACGCAGTATTTT. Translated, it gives CTSSLLGLEITDTQYF.

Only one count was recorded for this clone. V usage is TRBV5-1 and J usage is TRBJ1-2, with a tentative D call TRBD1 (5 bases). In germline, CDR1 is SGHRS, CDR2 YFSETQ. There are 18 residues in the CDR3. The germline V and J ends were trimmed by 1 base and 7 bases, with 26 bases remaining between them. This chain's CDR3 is CASSLSGGWGVATSGYTF. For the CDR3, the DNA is TGCGCCAGCAGCTTGTCGGGCGGTTGGGGGGTTGCGACCTCTGGCTACACCTTC.

The CDR3 spells CASSIGGANSNQPQHF. The CDR3 nucleotides read TGTGCCAGTAGTATTGGAGGAGCAAATAGCAATCAGCCCCAGCATTTT. V and J are TRBV19 and TRBJ1-5; D is uncertain. The germline V gene encodes CDR1 LNHDA and CDR2 SQIVND (reference sequence). The CDR3 is 16 amino acids. Trimming stripped 3 bases from V and 0 bases from J, with 12 bases between.

The CDR3 nucleotides read TGTGCCAGCAGTGAAGAGGGCGGGGGGGCGTATGAGCAGTTCTTC. It yields the protein CASSEEGGGAYEQFF. The V gene is TRBV2, the J gene TRBJ2-1; 9 nucleotides align to TRBD2. From germline, CDR1 is SNHLY and CDR2 FYNNEI. This CDR3 comprises 15 residues. Trimming took 1 base from V and 8 from J; bases not matched to a gene: 6.

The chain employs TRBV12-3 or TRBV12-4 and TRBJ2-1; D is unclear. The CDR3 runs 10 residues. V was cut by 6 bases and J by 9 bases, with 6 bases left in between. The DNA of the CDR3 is TGTGCCAGCAGCAGCGTTGAGCAGTTCTTC. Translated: CASSSVEQFF.

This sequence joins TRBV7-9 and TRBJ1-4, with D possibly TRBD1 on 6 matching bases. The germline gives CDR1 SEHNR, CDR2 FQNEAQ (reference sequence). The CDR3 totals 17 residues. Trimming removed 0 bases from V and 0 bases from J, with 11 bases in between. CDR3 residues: CASSLATGPATNEKLFF. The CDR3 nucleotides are TGTGCCAGCAGCTTAGCCACAGGGCCCGCAACTAATGAAAAACTGTTTTTT. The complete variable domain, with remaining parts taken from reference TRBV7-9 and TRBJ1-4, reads DTGVSQNPRHKITKRGQNVTFRCDPISEHNRLYWYRQTLGQGPEFLTYFQNEAQLEKSRLLSDRFSAERPKGSFSTLEIQRTEQGDSAMYLCASSLATGPATNEKLFFGSGTQLSVL.

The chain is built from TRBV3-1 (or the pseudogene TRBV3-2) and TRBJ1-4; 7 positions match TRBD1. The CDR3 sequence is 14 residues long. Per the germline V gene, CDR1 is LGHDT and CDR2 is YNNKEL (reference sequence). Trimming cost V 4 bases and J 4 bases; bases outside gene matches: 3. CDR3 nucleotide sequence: TGTGCCAGCAGCCCAGACAGGGTTAATGAAAAACTGTTTTTT. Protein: CASSPDRVNEKLFF.